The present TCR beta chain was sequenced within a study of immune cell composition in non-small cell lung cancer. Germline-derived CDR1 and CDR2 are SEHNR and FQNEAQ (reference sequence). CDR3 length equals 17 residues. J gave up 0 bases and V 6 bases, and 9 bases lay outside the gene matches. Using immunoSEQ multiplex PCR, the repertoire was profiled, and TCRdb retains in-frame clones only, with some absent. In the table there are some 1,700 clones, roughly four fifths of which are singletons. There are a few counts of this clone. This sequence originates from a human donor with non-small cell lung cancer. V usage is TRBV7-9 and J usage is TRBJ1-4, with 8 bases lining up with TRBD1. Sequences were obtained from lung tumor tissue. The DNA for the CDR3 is TGTGCCAGCAGTCAAACCGGGACAGGATCAACTAATGAAAAACTGTTTTTT. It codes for CASSQTGTGSTNEKLFF.